This TCR beta chain is drawn from a study of blood T cell repertoires in COVID-19. The CDR3 spans 14 residues. The V gene end was trimmed by 4 bases and the J gene end by 13 bases; junction bases not matched to a gene: 5. Germline V gene data show CDR1 as SEHNR and CDR2 as FQNEAQ (reference sequence). Assay used: immunoSEQ multiplex PCR; TCRdb lists only in-frame clones, some missing. The sample consists of roughly 400,000 clones, 87% of them appearing once. The receptor was isolated from a woman aged 55-75 years with COVID-19, enrolled during active disease. The sequencing sample was made of peripheral blood. The rearrangement uses TRBV7-9 and TRBJ1-6; 12 bases map to TRBD1. The CDR3: CASSSGQGAYPLHF. CDR3 DNA: TGTGCCAGCAGCTCGGGACAGGGGGCGTATCCCCTCCACTTT.